This entry is about one T cell receptor beta chain. Its target is unknown. This specimen belongs to a study of shared clonotypes between healthy human individuals. Turning to the study itself: The study enrolled a couple of women and a few men aged 18 to 49. Findings and limits, study-wide: Donor clonotype sharing was expected to depend on sequencing depth.

CDR1 and CDR2 (germline): SGDLS, YYNGEE. V was clipped by 3 bases and J by 10 bases, with 11 bases between them. The CDR3 totals 13 residues. The deep-level immunoSEQ assay was used. The method was immunoSEQ multiplex PCR; TCRdb's version includes in-frame clones alone and lacks a portion of them. The table has roughly 2,300,000 clones, just under 95% seen once; the top ten hold roughly 0.34%. The receptor was isolated from a man younger than 35 in good health. Some clones in this sample may be carry-over from other donors' samples. This rearrangement joins TRBV9 to TRBJ1-6; D may be TRBD1 (6 bases). Specimen: naive CD4+ T cells from PBMCs. Subset of the sample: CD45RA+ positively selected. The DNA for the CDR3 is TGTGCCAGCAGCGAGACAGGCAGGTCACCCCTCCACTTT. This codes for CASSETGRSPLHF.